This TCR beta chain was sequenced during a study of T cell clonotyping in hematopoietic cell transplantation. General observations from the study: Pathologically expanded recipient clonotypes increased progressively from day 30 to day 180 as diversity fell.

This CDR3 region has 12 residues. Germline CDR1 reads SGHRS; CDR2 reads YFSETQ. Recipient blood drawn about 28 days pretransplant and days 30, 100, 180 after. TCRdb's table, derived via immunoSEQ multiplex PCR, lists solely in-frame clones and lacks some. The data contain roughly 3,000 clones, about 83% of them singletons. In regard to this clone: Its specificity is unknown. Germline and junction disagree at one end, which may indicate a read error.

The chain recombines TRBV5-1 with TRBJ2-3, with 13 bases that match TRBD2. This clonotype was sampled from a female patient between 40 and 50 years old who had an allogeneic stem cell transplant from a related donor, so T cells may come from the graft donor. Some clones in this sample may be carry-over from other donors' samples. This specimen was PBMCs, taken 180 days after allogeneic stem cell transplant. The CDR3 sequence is CASSLSGLAGEF. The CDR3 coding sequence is TGCGCCAGCAGCTTGTCTGGACTAGCGGGAGAGTTT.